The clone carrying this T cell receptor beta chain was detected only a few times. Its antigen is unidentified. CDR3 length: 14 residues. The germline gives CDR1 SEHNR, CDR2 FQNEAQ (reference sequence). Trimming shortened V by 3 bases and J by 2 bases, and 7 bases separated the two germline ends. These data originate in a study of T-cell memory formation after mild COVID-19. Notes on the study in general: Second-wave clones peaking on day 37 lacked confirmed SARS-CoV-2 specificity. Cross-reactive memory apparently joined, as some responding clones appeared in pre-infection memory. The study found contracting CD4+ clones mainly in CM and EM and contracting CD8+ clones in EMRA.

Amplification by 5'RACE using constant-segment primers produced TCR alpha and TCR beta cDNA libraries that carried sample barcodes and UMIs. TCRdb redid the calling of the 5' RACE reads with MiXCR, one entry per CDR3 protein. The table lists a few hundred thousand distinct CDR3 sequences, more than 20% of them singletons. This TCR came from a man between 18 and 29 years old who had mild COVID-19 (a few samples of this study predate the infection). Cell type and time point are not known. V is TRBV7-9 and J is TRBJ1-4, with D uncertain. The sequenced material came from PBMCs or a T cell subset sorted from them (not recorded which). DNA for the CDR3: TGTGCCAGCAGCTTTGGAGGTACTAATGAAAAACTGTTTTTT. As protein: CASSFGGTNEKLFF.